This T cell receptor (beta chain) emerged from a study of shared clonotypes between healthy human individuals. The naive CD8 population came from CD45RO-negative cells selected for CCR7, without terminally differentiated effector memory CD45RA+ cells. Libraries were prepared by immunoSEQ multiplex PCR; TCRdb keeps only in-frame clonotypes and omits some of them. The repertoire holds 1.5 million to 2.5 million clones, with around 96% as singletons. As concerns this clone: Its antigen is still unknown.

Study conclusions and caveats: Naive subsets typically showed greater estimated richness than memory subsets.

CDR1 and CDR2 (germline): MNHEY, SVGAGI. The junction had 3 bases not matched to a gene; V was cut back by 5 bases and J by 2 bases. The CDR3 is made up of 13 amino acids. The sequence was obtained from a young man in good health. V usage is TRBV6-5 and J usage is TRBJ2-7, with 7 bases fitting TRBD1. Sequenced input: naive CD8+ T cells sorted from blood. The CDR3: CASSGDRAYEQYF. The CDR3 bases are TGTGCCAGCAGTGGCGACAGGGCCTACGAGCAGTACTTC.